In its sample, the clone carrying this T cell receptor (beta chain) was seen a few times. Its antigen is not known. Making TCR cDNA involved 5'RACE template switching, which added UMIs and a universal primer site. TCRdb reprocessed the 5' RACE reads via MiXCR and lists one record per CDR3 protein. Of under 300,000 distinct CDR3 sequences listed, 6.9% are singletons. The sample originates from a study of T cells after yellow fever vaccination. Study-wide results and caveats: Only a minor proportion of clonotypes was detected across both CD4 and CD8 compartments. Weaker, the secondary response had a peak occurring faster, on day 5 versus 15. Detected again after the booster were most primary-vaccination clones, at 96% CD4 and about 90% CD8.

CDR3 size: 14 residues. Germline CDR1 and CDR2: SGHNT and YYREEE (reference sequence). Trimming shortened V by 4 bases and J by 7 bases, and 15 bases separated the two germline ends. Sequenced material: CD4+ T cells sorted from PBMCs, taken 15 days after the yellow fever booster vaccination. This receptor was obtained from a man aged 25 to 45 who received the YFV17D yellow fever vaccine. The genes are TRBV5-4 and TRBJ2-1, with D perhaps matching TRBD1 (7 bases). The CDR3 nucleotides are TGTGCCAGCAGCCCGGGGGACAGTCGGAATGAGCAGTTCTTC. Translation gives CASSPGDSRNEQFF.